A selection of T cell receptor beta chains follows, all from one sample in a study of shared clonotypes between healthy human individuals. Libraries were prepared by immunoSEQ multiplex PCR; TCRdb keeps only in-frame clonotypes and omits some of them. The table has more than 1,200,000 clones, approximately 98.5% seen once. Sequenced: naive CD4+ T cells sorted from blood. These receptors were collected from a man younger than 40 in good health. The CDR3 runs from the conserved cysteine through the conserved F or W. D genes are given only for firm matches. Where a row states a size, it is once, few, many or the class of an expanded clone; other rows omit it.

v_call	clone_size	j_call	d_call	cdr3_aa	cdr3_nt
TRBV11-2	-	TRBJ2-1	TRBD2	CASSTLAGGSYNEQFF	TGTGCCAGCAGCACCTTAGCGGGAGGGTCTTACAATGAGCAGTTCTTC
TRBV9	-	TRBJ2-4	-	CASSVAGLPAKNIQYF	TGTGCCAGCAGCGTAGCGGGGCTGCCGGCCAAAAACATTCAGTACTTC
TRBV5-4	once	TRBJ2-1	TRBD2	CASSSSGRTHNEQFF	TGTGCCAGCAGCTCGAGCGGGAGGACCCACAATGAGCAGTTCTTC
TRBV7-8	-	TRBJ1-2	TRBD1	CASSRPGQATYGYTF	TGTGCCAGCAGCCGACCGGGACAGGCGACATATGGCTACACCTTC
TRBV29-1	once	TRBJ1-5	-	CSAAQGNGNQPQHF	TGCAGCGCCGCGCAGGGGAATGGCAATCAGCCCCAGCATTTT
TRBV6-1	-	TRBJ1-1	TRBD1	CASSGTGAGTEAFF	TGTGCCAGCAGTGGAACAGGGGCGGGGACTGAAGCTTTCTTT
TRBV14	-	TRBJ1-2	TRBD1	CASSLPGQGIYGYTF	TGTGCCAGCAGCCTTCCTGGACAGGGCATCTATGGCTACACCTTC
TRBV11-2	-	TRBJ2-1	-	CASSLVSGVSYNEQFF	TGTGCCAGCAGCTTAGTTTCGGGGGTCTCCTACAATGAGCAGTTCTTC
TRBV6-5	once	TRBJ2-7	-	CASSRGGPPLKQYF	TGTGCCAGCAGCCGAGGCGGCCCTCCGCTCAAGCAGTACTTC
TRBV29-1	-	TRBJ2-1	-	CSVEGHTYNEQFF	TGCAGCGTTGAAGGTCACACATACAATGAGCAGTTCTTC
TRBV6-5	-	TRBJ1-5	-	CASRTVGQPQHF	TGTGCCAGCAGGACAGTGGGCCAGCCCCAGCATTTT
TRBV19	-	TRBJ2-1	TRBD2	CASSPRLAEIYNEQFF	TGTGCCAGTAGTCCCAGGCTAGCGGAAATCTACAATGAGCAGTTCTTC
TRBV5-6	-	TRBJ2-4	TRBD1	CASGQENIQYF	TGTGCCAGCGGACAGGAAAACATTCAGTACTTC
TRBV9	-	TRBJ2-7	-	CASSVALFHEQYF	TGTGCCAGCAGCGTCGCCCTTTTCCACGAGCAGTACTTC
TRBV5-1	-	TRBJ2-6	-	CASSLVLGRGHSGANVLTF	TGCGCCAGCAGCTTGGTATTGGGCAGGGGCCACTCTGGGGCCAACGTCCTGACTTTC
TRBV19	-	TRBJ2-2	TRBD2	CASSIDLAGAGELFF	TGTGCCAGTAGTATTGATCTAGCGGGAGCCGGGGAGCTGTTTTTT
TRBV11-3	-	TRBJ2-5	-	CASSWGGETQYF	TGTGCCAGCAGCTGGGGCGGGGAGACCCAGTACTTC
TRBV7-6	-	TRBJ2-5	TRBD2	CASSLAVGSSGQETQYF	TGTGCCAGCAGCTTAGCGGTAGGGTCTAGCGGACAAGAGACCCAGTACTTC
TRBV11-1	-	TRBJ2-7	TRBD2	CASSKLAGGPLEQYF	TGTGCCAGCAGCAAGCTAGCGGGAGGGCCCCTCGAGCAGTACTTC
TRBV5-1	-	TRBJ2-3	TRBD2	CASSPLSGRITDTQYF	TGCGCCAGCAGCCCTCTTAGCGGGAGGATCACAGATACGCAGTATTTT
TRBV5-1	-	TRBJ1-3	-	CASSPGGTASGNTIYF	TGCGCCAGCAGCCCGGGTGGGACGGCCTCTGGAAACACCATATATTTT
TRBV5-1	-	TRBJ2-7	-	CASSSRDTRNEQYF	TGCGCCAGCAGCTCCAGGGATACGAGAAACGAGCAGTACTTC
TRBV28	-	TRBJ1-5	TRBD1	CASSKSGGGGNQPQHF	TGTGCCAGCAGTAAATCAGGGGGCGGGGGCAATCAGCCCCAGCATTTT
TRBV19	-	TRBJ2-1	-	CASSSTGRITYNEQFF	TGTGCCAGTAGCAGTACTGGTAGGATTACCTACAATGAGCAGTTCTTC
TRBV5-1	-	TRBJ1-1	TRBD1	CASSLDRGGNTEAFF	TGCGCCAGCAGCTTGGACAGGGGAGGGAACACTGAAGCTTTCTTT
TRBV27	-	TRBJ1-5	-	CASRTQASNQPQHF	TGTGCCAGCCGTACTCAGGCGAGCAATCAGCCCCAGCATTTT
TRBV2	-	TRBJ1-1	TRBD1	CASSGARGLGYTEAFF	TGTGCCAGCAGTGGGGCCAGGGGGCTAGGTTATACTGAAGCTTTCTTT
TRBV5-4	-	TRBJ1-2	-	CASGPPIDGYTF	TGTGCCAGCGGCCCCCCCATTGATGGCTACACCTTC
TRBV6-5	-	TRBJ2-5	TRBD1	CASSYTGTGVFGTQYF	TGTGCCAGCAGTTACACCGGGACAGGGGTTTTCGGGACCCAGTACTTC
TRBV7-8	-	TRBJ1-2	TRBD1	CASSKTDRGPYGYTF	TGTGCCAGCAGCAAAACCGACAGGGGGCCCTATGGCTACACCTTC
TRBV6-9	-	TRBJ2-7	-	CASSYYKGRSSYEQYF	TGTGCCAGCAGTTATTACAAAGGAAGGAGCTCCTACGAGCAGTACTTC
TRBV9	-	TRBJ1-1	-	CASSVKGNTEAFF	TGTGCCAGCAGCGTAAAAGGGAACACTGAAGCTTTCTTT
TRBV2	-	TRBJ1-2	-	CASSEERQTGVTF	TGTGCCAGCAGTGAAGAAAGGCAGACTGGGGTTACCTTC
TRBV9	-	TRBJ1-1	-	CATEGLDDTEAFF	TGTGCCACCGAAGGCCTGGACGACACTGAAGCTTTCTTT
TRBV15	-	TRBJ2-2	-	CATSRGLETGELFF	TGTGCCACCAGCAGAGGTCTCGAAACCGGGGAGCTGTTTTTT
TRBV7-2	-	TRBJ2-5	-	CASSLAQGIFETQYF	TGTGCCAGCAGCTTAGCACAGGGTATCTTTGAGACCCAGTACTTC
TRBV28	-	TRBJ1-2	TRBD1	CASSTGTGDGYTF	TGTGCCAGCAGCACCGGGACAGGAGATGGCTACACCTTC
TRBV6-6	-	TRBJ1-5	-	CASSYGYRQPQHF	TGTGCCAGCAGTTACGGATACCGGCAGCCCCAGCATTTT
TRBV18	-	TRBJ2-7	TRBD2	CASSPTSGTTYEQYF	TGTGCCAGCTCACCGACTAGCGGAACAACCTACGAGCAGTACTTC
TRBV29-1	-	TRBJ1-1	-	CSVERDRQQNTEAFF	TGCAGCGTTGAAAGGGACCGACAGCAGAACACTGAAGCTTTCTTT
TRBV7-2	-	TRBJ2-1	-	CASSLGNEQFF	TGTGCCAGCAGTTTAGGCAATGAGCAGTTCTTC
TRBV28	-	TRBJ1-1	TRBD1	CASSLRQGASTEAFF	TGTGCCAGCAGTCTCCGACAGGGGGCAAGTACTGAAGCTTTCTTT
TRBV5-1	-	TRBJ1-5	-	CASSLDTGPQHF	TGCGCCAGCAGCTTGGATACGGGGCCCCAGCATTTT
TRBV18	-	TRBJ2-2	-	CASSPSITGAGTGELFF	TGTGCCAGCTCACCAAGTATAACCGGCGCGGGGACCGGGGAGCTGTTTTTT
TRBV4-2	-	TRBJ2-7	TRBD2	CASSQTGTSLEEQYF	TGTGCCAGCAGCCAGACCGGGACTAGCTTGGAGGAGCAGTACTTC